The 24 T cell receptor beta chains below all came from one sample that was sequenced in a study of cytomegalovirus exposure and HLA in healthy donors. PCR was performed using 60 Vbeta and 13 Jbeta primers. Assay used: immunoSEQ multiplex PCR; TCRdb lists only in-frame clones, some missing. The sample holds some 190,000 clones, about 87% seen once. Sequencing was performed on PBMCs. The receptors were gathered from a man under 40 in good health and CMV-seronegative.

The J gene is TRBJ2-7, the V gene TRBV5-6, with 8 nucleotides matching TRBD1. This CDR3 has 15 amino acids. V lost 4 bases and J lost 0; bases outside the gene matches: 6. The germline gives CDR1 SGHDT, CDR2 YYEEEE. CDR3 residues: CASSRDRGGSYEQYF. The CDR3 nucleotides are TGTGCCAGCAGCCGAGACAGGGGAGGCTCCTACGAGCAGTACTTC.

V and J are TRBV19 and TRBJ2-5; 7 bases align to TRBD2. The germline V gene encodes CDR1 LNHDA and CDR2 SQIVND (reference sequence). The CDR3 extends over 16 amino acids. V shed 4 bases and J 7 bases; nucleotides not matched to a gene: 15. CDR3 nucleotides: TGTGCCAGTAGTACCCATGTCCGGGGGGACTCCATGACCCAGTACTTC. Residues: CASSTHVRGDSMTQYF.

The chain couples TRBV4-3 to TRBJ1-5, with TRBD1 matching 8 bases. The germline CDR1 and CDR2 sequences are LGHNA and YSLEER. The CDR3 length is 14 residues. Trimming at V came to 1 base and at J to 6 bases, leaving 2 bases not matched to a gene. The CDR3 DNA is TGCGCCAGCAGCCAAGCCGACAGGGGTCAGCCCCAGCATTTT. It yields the protein CASSQADRGQPQHF.

The rearrangement links TRBV6-4 to TRBJ1-1; 7 positions match TRBD1. The length of the CDR3 is 14 residues. After removal of 6 bases from V and 1 base from J, the junction contained 5 bases not matched to a gene. Germline V gene data show CDR1 as MRHNA and CDR2 as SNTAGT. The CDR3 is CASSEGQSNTEAFF. The CDR3, as DNA: TGTGCCAGCAGCGAGGGACAGTCGAACACTGAAGCTTTCTTT.

The chain combines TRBV11-2 with TRBJ2-1, with TRBD1 matching over 7 bases. This CDR3 has 12 amino acids. Germline V gene sequence: CDR1 SGHAT, CDR2 FQNNGV. V lost 6 bases and J lost 7; bases outside the gene matches: 3. The CDR3 spells CASRRQGNEQFF. The CDR3 nucleotides are TGTGCCAGCAGGAGACAGGGAAATGAGCAGTTCTTC. The full variable domain, completed using reference TRBV11-2 and TRBJ2-1, is EAGVAQSPRYKIIEKRQSVAFWCNPISGHATLYWYQQILGQGPKLLIQFQNNGVVDDSQLPKDRFSAERLKGVDSTLKIQPAKLEDSAVYLCASRRQGNEQFFGPGTRLTVL.

The chain employs TRBV5-6 and TRBJ1-2, with a weak D call TRBD1 (6 bases). Trimming removed 4 bases at V and 5 bases at J, with 21 bases between. This CDR3 has 16 residues. Germline CDR1 SGHDT, CDR2 YYEEEE. As DNA, the CDR3 is TGTGCCAGCAGCCAGAGCCCCGACGGGGGGCATTATGGCTACACCTTC. Translating it yields CASSQSPDGGHYGYTF.

This clone was observed a single time. The chain links TRBV2 to TRBJ2-7; the D gene is possibly TRBD1 (6 bases). Per the germline V gene, CDR1 is SNHLY and CDR2 is FYNNEI. Trimming pared 8 bases from V and 1 base from J, leaving 9 bases between. CDR3 length equals 12 residues. CDR3 amino acids: CASGGQSYEQYF. The DNA for the CDR3 is TGTGCCAGCGGCGGACAGTCCTACGAGCAGTACTTC.

The chain combines TRBV19 with TRBJ2-2; 13 nucleotides align to TRBD2. The CDR3 length is 15 residues. Germline lookup yields CDR1 LNHDA and CDR2 SQIVND (reference sequence). The trim removed 6 bases at V and 7 bases at J, leaving 5 bases unmatched. CDR3 DNA: TGTGCCAGTAGACGGACTAGCGGGAGAATCGGGGAGCTGTTTTTT. Its translation: CASRRTSGRIGELFF. Full variable domain (outside the CDR3, taken from reference TRBV19 and TRBJ2-2): DGGITQSPKYLFRKEGQNVTLSCEQNLNHDAMYWYRQDPGQGLRLIYYSQIVNDFQKGDIAEGYSVSREKKESFPLTVTSAQKNPTAFYLCASRRTSGRIGELFFGEGSRLTVL.

The rearrangement links TRBV5-1 to TRBJ2-5, with D possibly matching TRBD1 (6 bases). The ends were cut back, 6 bases at V and 2 bases at J, with 17 bases in the middle. Germline V gene lookup returns CDR1 SGHRS and CDR2 YFSETQ. The CDR3 has 15 amino acids. CDR3 in amino acids: CASNKGHQGQETQYF. The CDR3, as DNA: TGCGCCAGCAATAAGGGACACCAGGGACAAGAGACCCAGTACTTC.

The rearrangement joins TRBV6-5 to TRBJ1-5; D uncertain. V was clipped by 2 bases and J by 9 bases, with 11 bases between them. The germline CDR1 and CDR2 sequences are MNHEY and SVGAGI. This CDR3 is 13 amino acids long. CDR3 in DNA: TGTGCCAGCAGTTACGCCCTTGGTAGGCCCCAGCATTTT. It specifies CASSYALGRPQHF.

The rearrangement joins TRBV7-6 to TRBJ2-1; 7 bases fit TRBD1. Germline V lookup: CDR1 SGHVS, CDR2 FNYEAQ. The CDR3 contains 13 residues. J was trimmed by 7 bases and V by 10 bases; bases with no gene match: 10. The CDR3 is CATTSGTANEQFF. In DNA, the CDR3 is TGTGCCACGACTTCCGGGACAGCGAATGAGCAGTTCTTC. Variable domain in full (rest from reference TRBV7-6 and TRBJ2-1): GAGVSQSPRYKVTKRGQDVALRCDPISGHVSLYWYRQALGQGPEFLTYFNYEAQQDKSGLPNDRFSAERPEGSISTLTIQRTEQRDSAMYRCATTSGTANEQFFGPGTRLTVL.

The V and J genes are TRBV28 and TRBJ1-2; 11 positions agree with TRBD1. The CDR3 contains 20 residues. Germline V lookup: CDR1 MDHEN, CDR2 SYDVKM. The trim removed 3 bases at V and 0 bases at J, leaving 15 bases unmatched. The CDR3 reads CASSFAPLRDRGTANYGYTF. CDR3 bases: TGTGCCAGCAGTTTCGCTCCCCTCCGGGACAGGGGGACAGCTAACTATGGCTACACCTTC.

A few counts support this clone. The V and J genes are TRBV15 and TRBJ2-7, with D possibly TRBD1 on 5 matching bases. CDR1 and CDR2 from the germline V gene are LNHNV and YYDKDF (reference sequence). The CDR3 loop spans 14 amino acids. V lost 1 base and J lost 4, with 11 bases in between. CDR3 DNA: TGTGCCACCAGCAGAGCCAGCAGGGAATACGAGCAGTACTTC. Protein: CATSRASREYEQYF. Full variable domain (missing parts from reference TRBV15 and TRBJ2-7): DAMVIQNPRYQVTQFGKPVTLSCSQTLNHNVMYWYQQKSSQAPKLLFHYYDKDFNNEADTPDNFQSRRPNTSFCFLDIRSPGLGDTAMYLCATSRASREYEQYFGPGTRLTVT.

The chain carries TRBV5-1 and TRBJ2-2; 12 nucleotides match TRBD1. Germline assignment: CDR1 SGHRS and CDR2 YFSETQ. J lost 6 bases, V lost 3 bases, and 0 bases had no gene match. The CDR3 is 14 amino acids. The CDR3 loop reads CASSWDRGPGELFF. The DNA of the CDR3 is TGCGCCAGCAGCTGGGACAGGGGGCCCGGGGAGCTGTTTTTT.

The chain is built from TRBV7-2 and TRBJ2-7; TRBD1 matches at 8 bases. V gave up 5 bases and J gave up 1 base; unmatched junction bases: 4. The germline CDR1 and CDR2 sequences are SGHTA and FQGNSA. This CDR3 region has 14 residues. Here the CDR3 reads CASSPGGSSYEQYF. CDR3 nucleotides: TGTGCCAGCAGCCCAGGGGGCTCATCCTACGAGCAGTACTTC.

V and J are TRBV5-4 and TRBJ2-5; TRBD1 is a possible D gene (6 bases). Trimming stripped 4 bases from V and 1 base from J, with 14 bases between. The CDR3 extends over 15 amino acids. Germline V gene sequence: CDR1 SGHNT, CDR2 YYREEE (reference sequence). The CDR3 nucleotides are TGTGCCAGCAGCCAACCAGGGGTGCTCCAAGAGACCCAGTACTTC. It is translated as CASSQPGVLQETQYF.

The CDR3 loop reads CASSPGQETQYF. CDR3 bases: TGTGCCAGCTCACCCGGCCAAGAGACCCAGTACTTC. V gene TRBV18 combines with J gene TRBJ2-5; D is uncertain. V lost 3 bases and J lost 1, with 3 bases in between. Germline CDR1 is KGHSH and CDR2 is LQKENI. The length of the CDR3 is 12 residues.

This clone has more than one count but fewer than ten. This sequence joins TRBV11-2 and TRBJ1-1; D not resolved. The CDR3 extends over 13 amino acids. V was trimmed by 1 base and J by 2 bases, leaving 5 bases between them. CDR1 and CDR2 from the germline V gene are SGHAT and FQNNGV. CDR3 protein: CASSLGINTEAFF. CDR3 sequence (DNA): TGTGCCAGCAGCTTAGGTATAAACACTGAAGCTTTCTTT.

The gene calls are TRBV19 and TRBJ2-7, with 10 bases identical to TRBD1. The CDR3 covers 14 residues. The trim removed 3 bases at V and 8 bases at J, leaving 7 bases unmatched. CDR1 and CDR2 from the germline V gene are LNHDA and SQIVND (reference sequence). The CDR3 DNA sequence: TGTGCCAGTAGTATCTCCGGGACAGGGGCACAGCAGTACTTC. As protein: CASSISGTGAQQYF.

The chain couples TRBV5-8 to TRBJ2-2, with no clear D. In germline, CDR1 is SGHTS, CDR2 YDEGEE. This CDR3 is built from 9 residues. V gave up 2 bases and J gave up 13 bases, with 3 bases separating them. The CDR3 here is CASSFRLFF. The CDR3 DNA sequence: TGTGCCAGCAGCTTCCGGCTGTTTTTT.

The chain has TRBV28 and TRBJ1-2; TRBD1 matches 8 bases. V was pared by 5 bases and J by 4 bases, with 6 bases of the junction left unmatched. The CDR3 has 14 residues. Germline V CDR1 and CDR2: MDHEN, SYDVKM. The CDR3: CASSIQGAAYGYTF. The CDR3, as DNA: TGTGCCAGCAGTATCCAGGGGGCCGCCTATGGCTACACCTTC.

The rearrangement uses TRBV5-6 and TRBJ2-3, with D perhaps TRBD1 (6 bases). V was pared by 1 base and J by 0 bases, with 15 bases between. Germline V gene data show CDR1 as SGHDT and CDR2 as YYEEEE. The CDR3 consists of 17 residues. This chain's CDR3 is CASSLFWDTVSTDTQYF. CDR3 nucleotide sequence: TGTGCCAGCAGCTTGTTCTGGGACACCGTTAGCACAGATACGCAGTATTTT.

The V gene is TRBV5-1, the J gene TRBJ2-3; the match to TRBD2 covers 8 bases. J gave up 2 bases and V 3 bases, and 14 bases lay outside the gene matches. Germline V lookup: CDR1 SGHRS, CDR2 YFSETQ. The CDR3 length is 18 residues. CDR3 bases: TGCGCCAGCAGCTCCCCTCGGCGGCGGGAGGATATCACAGATACGCAGTATTTT. Protein: CASSSPRRREDITDTQYF. Using reference TRBV5-1 and TRBJ2-3 for the parts outside the CDR3, the full variable domain is KAGVTQTPRYLIKTRGQQVTLSCSPISGHRSVSWYQQTPGQGLQFLFEYFSETQRNKGNFPGRFSGRQFSNSRSEMNVSTLELGDSALYLCASSSPRRREDITDTQYFGPGTRLTVL.

This clone was recorded a few times. The V and J genes are TRBV2 and TRBJ1-6, with 9 bases lining up with TRBD1. This CDR3 comprises 14 residues. Germline loops: CDR1 SNHLY, CDR2 FYNNEI. V lost 5 bases and J lost 11; bases outside the gene matches: 7. The CDR3 nucleotides are TGTGCCAGCAGTTTAGGACAGGGGTGGGCACCCCTCCACTTT. Its translation is CASSLGQGWAPLHF.